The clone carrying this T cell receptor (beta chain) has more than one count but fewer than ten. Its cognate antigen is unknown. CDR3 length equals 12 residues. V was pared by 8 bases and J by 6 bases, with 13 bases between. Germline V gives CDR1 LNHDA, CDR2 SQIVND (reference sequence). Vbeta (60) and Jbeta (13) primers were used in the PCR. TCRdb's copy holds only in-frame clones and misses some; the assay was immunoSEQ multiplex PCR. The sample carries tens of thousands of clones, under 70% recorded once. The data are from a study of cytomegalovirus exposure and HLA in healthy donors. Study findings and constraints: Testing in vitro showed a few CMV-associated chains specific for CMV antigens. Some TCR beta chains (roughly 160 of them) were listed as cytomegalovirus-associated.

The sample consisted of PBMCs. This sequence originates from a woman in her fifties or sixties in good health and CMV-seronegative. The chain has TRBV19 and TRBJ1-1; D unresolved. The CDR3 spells CASGPREAEAFF. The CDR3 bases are TGTGCCAGTGGACCTAGGGAGGCTGAAGCTTTCTTT.